This T cell receptor (beta chain) was identified during a study of metastatic and nonmetastatic thyroid tumors. At the level of the study: Repertoire comparison spanned blood and tumor or nodule tissue of malignant and benign thyroid patients.

Ten or more counts support this clone. MiXCR re-clonotyped the PCR reads for TCRdb. The table includes over 25,000 clones, around a fifth detected once. There were no patients who had received any treatment before thyroid surgery. The CDR3 runs to 12 residues. Germline values: CDR1 SQVTM, CDR2 ANQGSEA. The V end lost 8 bases, the J end lost 3 bases, and 12 bases lay between the germline ends. The genes are TRBV29-1 and TRBJ2-3; D is possibly TRBD2 (6 bases). The TCR originated in a female donor with papillary thyroid cancer or a benign thyroid nodule (not recorded which). Some clones in this sample may be carry-over from other donors' samples. The specimen sequenced was blood. CDR3 DNA sequence: TGCAGCCCCGGAGGGGCAACAGATACGCAGTATTTT. It encodes CSPGGATDTQYF.